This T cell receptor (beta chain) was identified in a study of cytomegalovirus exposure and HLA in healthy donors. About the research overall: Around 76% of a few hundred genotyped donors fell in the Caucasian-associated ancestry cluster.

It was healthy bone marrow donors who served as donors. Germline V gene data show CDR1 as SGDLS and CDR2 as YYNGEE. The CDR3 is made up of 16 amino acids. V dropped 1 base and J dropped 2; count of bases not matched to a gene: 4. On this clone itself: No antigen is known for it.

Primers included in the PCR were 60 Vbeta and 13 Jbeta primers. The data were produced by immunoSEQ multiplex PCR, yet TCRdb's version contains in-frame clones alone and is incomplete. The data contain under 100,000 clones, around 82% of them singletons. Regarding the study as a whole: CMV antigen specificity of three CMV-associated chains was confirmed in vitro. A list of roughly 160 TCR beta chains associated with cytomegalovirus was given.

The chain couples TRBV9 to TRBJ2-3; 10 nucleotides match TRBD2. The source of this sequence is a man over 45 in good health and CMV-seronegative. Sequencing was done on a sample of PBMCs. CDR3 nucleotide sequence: TGTGCCAGCAGCGTAATAGCGGGGGGTTCCACAGATACGCAGTATTTT. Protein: CASSVIAGGSTDTQYF.